This TCR beta chain stems from a study of early T cells in non-severe SARS-CoV-2 infection. Looking at the study overall: Bulk RNA isolated from unsorted whole blood underwent sequencing; chains were not paired. Study outcomes and limitations: The matching step, a VDJdb search, favored anti-spike CD8 responses and missed private and CD4 specificities.

The CDR3 length is 13 residues. The germline V gene encodes CDR1 SGHRS and CDR2 YFSETQ. V trimming: 4 bases; J trimming: 5 bases; junction bases outside the gene matches: 3. The library protocol tagged individual cDNA molecules with unique molecular identifiers. Using its own MiXCR run on the 5' RACE reads, TCRdb lists one record per CDR3 protein. The sample includes roughly 30,000 distinct CDR3 sequences, approximately 4.2% of them seen just once. Comments on this clonotype: What it binds is not known.

This sequence was found in an adult who was a healthcare worker with PCR-confirmed SARS-CoV-2 infection or an uninfected control (not recorded which). The chain uses TRBV5-1 and TRBJ2-3; 8 positions match TRBD1. Sequencing was carried out using whole blood. In DNA, the CDR3 is TGCGCCAGCAGCGTTGGACAGGGAGATACGCAGTATTTT. It translates to CASSVGQGDTQYF.